The clone carrying this T cell receptor beta chain has a handful of counts. Its antigen is as yet unknown. The data were obtained in a study of metastatic and nonmetastatic thyroid tumors. Study in general: Malignant and benign thyroid patients had repertoires compared in peripheral blood and tumor or nodule tissue.

Authors' data handling: Building a distant-metastasis classifier for papillary thyroid cancer drew on CDR3 differences across clinicopathological groups. TCRdb re-called the PCR reads with MiXCR. Clone size and V and J calls follow TCRdb, not the original study. The sample lists fewer than 20,000 clones, 25% to 30% occurring once. Germline-derived CDR1 and CDR2 are MNHEY and SVGAGI. Trimming left V 0 bases short and J 5 bases short, with 8 bases between. The CDR3 contains 13 residues. Study-wide results and limits: Benign nodules were reported to have significantly lower TCR beta diversity than malignant thyroid tumors, in blood and tumor.

All patients were untreated before thyroid surgery. The receptor's source is a male donor with papillary thyroid cancer or a benign thyroid nodule (not recorded which). Some clones in this sample may be carry-over from other donors' samples. The chain has TRBV6-5 and TRBJ2-7, with a tentative D call TRBD2 (5 bases). Sequencing was done on a sample of tumor tissue. The CDR3 sequence: CASSYSWGDEQYF. In nucleotides, the CDR3 is TGTGCCAGCAGTTACTCGTGGGGAGACGAGCAGTACTTC.